A selection of T cell receptor beta chains follows, all from one sample in a study of T cells after yellow fever vaccination. One entry per CDR3 protein results from TCRdb running MiXCR on the 5' RACE reads. The sample has over 300,000 distinct CDR3 sequences, around 3.6% seen once; the top ten hold 23%. The sequences come from PBMCs, collected on the day of the yellow fever booster vaccination. All receptors derive from a man between 18 and 35 years old who received the YFV17D yellow fever vaccine. Each CDR3 is given with its conserved first and last residue. Fields, in order: V gene, J gene, D gene, clone size, CDR3 DNA, CDR3 protein. The D gene is left open where the match is weak. A clone size is listed for some rows: how often the clone was seen (once, few, many), or a class if it is expanded.

TRBV6-2/TRBV6-3	TRBJ1-5	-	few	TGTGCCAGCAGATCGGGAGGCAGGGTGGATCAGCCCCAGCATTTT	CASRSGGRVDQPQHF
TRBV11-2	TRBJ2-7	-	many	TGTGCCAGCAGCGGTCGGGGGTACTGGGAGCAGTACTTC	CASSGRGYWEQYF
TRBV4-2	TRBJ1-1	-	-	TGTGCCAGCAGACTGGACACAGACACTGAAGCTTTCTTT	CASRLDTDTEAFF
TRBV20-1	TRBJ2-4	TRBD2	many	TGCAGTGCCCGGGCGGGGGACATTCAGTACTTC	CSARAGDIQYF
TRBV30	TRBJ2-3	TRBD2	few	TGTGCCTGGACTAGCGGGGGGGCTAGCACAGATACGCAGTATTTT	CAWTSGGASTDTQYF
TRBV12-3/TRBV12-4	TRBJ1-1	-	few	TGTGCCAGCGGCGGGACGGCGGCCACTGAAGCTTTCTTT	CASGGTAATEAFF
TRBV5-6	TRBJ1-4	-	few	TGTGCCAGCAGCGGGGCGGGGCGCAGGGAAAAACTGTTTTTT	CASSGAGRREKLFF
TRBV6-2/TRBV6-3	TRBJ2-1	-	many	TGTGCCAGCGGCATCAATGAGCAGTTCTTC	CASGINEQFF
TRBV6-2/TRBV6-3	TRBJ2-2	-	few	TGTGCCAGCAGTTACGGCGCTCTAGACACCGGGGAGCTGTTTTTT	CASSYGALDTGELFF
TRBV18	TRBJ1-5	TRBD1	-	TGTGCCAGCTCACTTGGACAGGGGATTAGCCAGCCCCAGCATTTT	CASSLGQGISQPQHF
TRBV19	TRBJ2-3	-	few	TGTGCCAGTAGGGAGGTCCGACACACAGATACGCAGTATTTT	CASREVRHTDTQYF
TRBV5-4	TRBJ1-1	-	-	TGTGCCAGCAGCTTGGCCTTCAGGGTGGGGACTGAAGCTTTCTTT	CASSLAFRVGTEAFF
TRBV2	TRBJ1-5	-	few	TGTGCCAGCAGTATACAGGGTCCCCAGCATTTT	CASSIQGPQHF
TRBV25-1	TRBJ2-1	-	many	TGTGCCAGCAGTGAACATCGAATATACAATGAGCAGTTCTTC	CASSEHRIYNEQFF
TRBV19	TRBJ1-2	TRBD1	-	TGTGCCAGTACCACTAACCTCAAGGAGGGGGCGTTCTATGGCTACACCTTC	CASTTNLKEGAFYGYTF
TRBV12-3/TRBV12-4	TRBJ2-4	-	-	TGTGCCAGCGCCAGTGGAGCCAAAAACATTCAGTACTTC	CASASGAKNIQYF
TRBV6-6	TRBJ2-5	-	many	TGTGCCAGCAGTTACTCTGGCCTCCAAGAGACCCAGTACTTC	CASSYSGLQETQYF
TRBV3-1	TRBJ2-5	-	many	TGTGCCAGCAGCCAAGTGGGACTCAAAGCGACCCAGTACTTC	CASSQVGLKATQYF
TRBV20-1	TRBJ2-3	-	few	TGCAGTGCTAGAGATAGCGTAGGGGGGCAAGGAGATACGCAGTATTTT	CSARDSVGGQGDTQYF
TRBV7-9	TRBJ1-1	-	-	TGTGCCAGCAGCTTACCCCTCAACACTGAAGCTTTCTTT	CASSLPLNTEAFF
TRBV5-1	TRBJ1-1	-	-	TGCGCCAGCAGCTTGACTTTCATCCCGGTCGGGTATGGTCAAAACACTGAAGCTTTCTTT	CASSLTFIPVGYGQNTEAFF
TRBV18	TRBJ2-1	-	-	TGTGCCAGCTCACTCTGGGACGGCTCCTACAATGAGCAGTTCTTC	CASSLWDGSYNEQFF
TRBV6-5	TRBJ2-7	-	many	TGTGCCACTAAACCGGGAGACCAATACCCGGGGCAGTACTTC	CATKPGDQYPGQYF
TRBV5-4	TRBJ2-5	-	few	TGTGCCAGCAGCTTTTGCTGCCTCCAAGAGACCCAGTACTTC	CASSFCCLQETQYF
TRBV10-3	TRBJ1-5	-	many	TGTGCCATCAGTGGGGTCAGGGACTCACCCCAGCATTTT	CAISGVRDSPQHF
TRBV6-5	TRBJ2-1	TRBD2	-	TGTGCCAGCAGCCCGAGTCTAGCGGGGGTCAACAATGAGCAGTTCTTC	CASSPSLAGVNNEQFF
TRBV2	TRBJ2-5	-	few	TGTGCCAGCAGTGGTTTGGATCCCGGGGAGACCCAGTACTTC	CASSGLDPGETQYF
TRBV11-2	TRBJ2-2	TRBD2	many	TGTGCCAGCAGCTATAGCGGGGGGACGAACACCGGGGAGCTGTTTTTT	CASSYSGGTNTGELFF
TRBV2	TRBJ2-2	TRBD2	many	TGTGCCAGCAGTATTAGCGGGGACTCTCCCGGGGAGCTGTTTTTT	CASSISGDSPGELFF